This T cell receptor (gamma chain) was identified during a study of γδ T cells in repeated Plasmodium falciparum infection. The overall study: Timepoints: baseline, immediately before selected infections, and 21 days after every infection.

As to this clone: Its specificity is not known.

Overall study results and limits: The Malian cohort came from a small rural village of predominantly one ethnic group.

Both TRG and TRD chains were sequenced from each sorted sample. TCRdb processed the multiplex PCR reads again with the CATT caller. The table lists 20,000 to 30,000 gamma-chain clones, 3% of them singletons. This receptor was identified in a pool of human donors (malaria-infected and uninfected, not separated). The sequenced sample was gamma-delta T cells from blood.

The chain's CDR3 is CATWDSMSYKLF. CDR3 sequence (DNA): TGTGCCACCTGGGATAGTATGAGTTATAAACTCTTT. No call exists for the J gene, whereas the V gene is TRGV4. There are 12 residues in the CDR3. The germline V gene has CDR1 EGSTGY and CDR2 YDSYTSSV.